The present TCR beta chain was sequenced within a study of T cell responses to AZD1222 COVID-19 vaccine. V lost 9 bases and J lost 2, with 14 bases in between. Germline V gives CDR1 LNHDA, CDR2 SQIVND (reference sequence). The CDR3 runs to 14 residues. Method: immunoSEQ multiplex PCR; TCRdb's copy keeps in-frame clones and lacks some. There are 85,000 to 95,000 clones in the sample; 90% occur only once, and about 8% lies in the top ten. This clone was seen once. Its antigen is unknown. Study-wide results and caveats: Spike-specific TCR breadth and depth went up after people got two AZD1222 doses.

Sequenced material: peripheral blood, taken on day 0 of AZD1222 vaccination. The sequence was collected from an adult in good health. J is TRBJ2-1 and V is TRBV19, with D possibly TRBD2 on 5 matching bases. CDR3 in DNA: TGTGCCAGCCGAGGAGAGGGAGCCTACAATGAGCAGTTCTTC. Translated, it gives CASRGEGAYNEQFF. Full variable domain (rest looked up from reference TRBV19 and TRBJ2-1): DGGITQSPKYLFRKEGQNVTLSCEQNLNHDAMYWYRQDPGQGLRLIYYSQIVNDFQKGDIAEGYSVSREKKESFPLTVTSAQKNPTAFYLCASRGEGAYNEQFFGPGTRLTVL.